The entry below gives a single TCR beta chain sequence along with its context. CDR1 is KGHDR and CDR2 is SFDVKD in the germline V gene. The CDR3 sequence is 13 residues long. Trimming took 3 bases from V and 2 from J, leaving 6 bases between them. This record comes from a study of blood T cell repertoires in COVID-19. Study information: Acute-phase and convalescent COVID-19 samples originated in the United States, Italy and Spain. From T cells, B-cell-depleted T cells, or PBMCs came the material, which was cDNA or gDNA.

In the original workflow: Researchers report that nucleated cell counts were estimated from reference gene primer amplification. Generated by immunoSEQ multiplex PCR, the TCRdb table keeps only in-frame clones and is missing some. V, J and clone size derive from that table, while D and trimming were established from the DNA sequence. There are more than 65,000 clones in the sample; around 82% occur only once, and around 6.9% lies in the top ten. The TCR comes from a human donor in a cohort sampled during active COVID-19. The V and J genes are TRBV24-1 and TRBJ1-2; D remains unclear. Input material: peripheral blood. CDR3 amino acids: CATSDSDNYGYTF. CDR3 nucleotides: TGTGCCACCAGTGATAGCGACAACTATGGCTACACCTTC.